The 19 T cell receptor beta chains below all came from one sample that was sequenced in a study of blood T cells in healthy people across ages. The second PCR ran roughly 6 to 12 cycles with a sample-barcoded 5' primer and J-beta primers. Each CDR3 protein gets one entry after TCRdb re-called the 5' RACE reads with MiXCR. The top ten hold less than 9.5% of the sample, which has 1.5 million to 2 million distinct CDR3 sequences, approximately 30% seen once. Sequencing used blood. Receptors originate from a woman aged 25 to 39 in good health.

The V and J genes are TRBV12-3 or TRBV12-4 and TRBJ1-2; D is unclear. The CDR3 length is 13 residues. V was trimmed by 3 bases and J by 9 bases, leaving 14 bases between them. CDR3 DNA: TGTGCCAGCAGTTTGGGAGGGAAAGTTCGCTACACCTTC. Amino acids: CASSLGGKVRYTF.

The chain recombines TRBV4-1 with TRBJ1-3; D not certain. The V gene's germline CDR1 is MGHRA and CDR2 YSYEKL. The CDR3 has 14 amino acids. V lost 0 bases and J lost 9, with 12 bases in between. The CDR3 DNA is TGCGCCAGCAGCCAAGACAGTGTGGGCGGCACCATATATTTT. It translates to CASSQDSVGGTIYF.

This sequence joins TRBV10-3 and TRBJ1-4; weak D call: TRBD1 (6 bases). Between the trimmed V and J ends, which lost 3 bases and 8 bases, there was a span of 10 bases. CDR1 and CDR2 from the germline V gene are ENHRY and SYGVKD. The CDR3 spans 13 residues. In DNA form, the CDR3 reads TGTGCCATCAGTGATAAGGGGGACGAAAAACTGTTTTTT. Amino acids: CAISDKGDEKLFF.

This clonotype was seen only a few times. The chain combines TRBV6-5 with TRBJ1-5; D gene ambiguous. The CDR3 loop spans 15 amino acids. V lost 2 bases, J lost 3 bases, and 11 bases lay in between. The germline CDR1 and CDR2 sequences are MNHEY and SVGAGI. The CDR3 sequence is CASSYSTAHNQPQHF. As DNA, the CDR3 is TGTGCCAGCAGTTACAGCACAGCTCACAATCAGCCCCAGCATTTT.

The chain uses TRBV20-1 and TRBJ2-7; D is perhaps TRBD1 or TRBD2 (5 bases each). Germline V gives CDR1 DFQATT, CDR2 SNEGSKA (reference sequence). The CDR3 sequence is 13 residues long. V dropped 1 base and J dropped 12 bases, with 19 bases sitting between them. CDR3 in DNA: TGCAGTGCTAGAGGGCCGGGGCAAGAGACCCTGTACTTC. The encoded protein is CSARGPGQETLYF.

This clonotype appeared a few times. The genes are TRBV7-9 and TRBJ2-4; perhaps TRBD2 as D (6 bases). Germline CDR1 and CDR2: SEHNR and FQNEAQ (reference sequence). The CDR3 length is 14 residues. V was cut by 2 bases and J by 13 bases, with 18 bases left in between. The CDR3 here is CASSLNAGTGEQYF. CDR3 nucleotides: TGTGCCAGCAGCTTAAATGCGGGAACGGGGGAGCAGTACTTC.

This clonotype was observed a single time. A junction boundary mismatches the germline segment, possibly from a read error. The rearrangement links TRBV5-5 to TRBJ2-2; 7 bases are a match to TRBD2. The CDR3 has 14 residues. Germline V gives CDR1 SGHKS, CDR2 YYEKEE (reference sequence). The CDR3 DNA is TGTGCCAGCAGCTTGGCAGTATTGGCGGGGGAGCGGTTTTTT. Translation gives CASSLAVLAGERFF.

This clonotype has more than one count but fewer than ten. This sequence joins TRBV27 and TRBJ1-5; D not certain. V dropped 1 base and J dropped 4 bases, with 8 bases sitting between them. This CDR3 spans 14 amino acids. Germline V gene sequence: CDR1 MNHEY, CDR2 SMNVEV (reference sequence). The CDR3 is CASSLYSGNQPQHF. The CDR3 DNA reads TGTGCCAGCAGTTTATATTCCGGTAATCAGCCCCAGCATTTT.

This sequence joins TRBV5-1 and TRBJ1-6, with D perhaps matching TRBD1 (6 bases). V was clipped by 5 bases and J by 9 bases, with 18 bases between them. Germline CDR1 reads SGHRS; CDR2 reads YFSETQ. This CDR3 is 15 amino acids long. CDR3 coding DNA: TGCGCCAGCAGTCCGGACAGCCCCTTTGGTTCACCCCTCCACTTT. Translated: CASSPDSPFGSPLHF.

The chain combines TRBV10-3 with TRBJ2-5; 7 bases match TRBD2. J gave up 1 base and V 4 bases, and 3 bases lay outside the gene matches. Germline values: CDR1 ENHRY, CDR2 SYGVKD. This CDR3 is built from 14 residues. CDR3: CAISGRGSQETQYF. The CDR3 region has the DNA TGTGCCATCAGTGGGCGCGGGAGCCAAGAGACCCAGTACTTC.

The chain combines TRBV27 with TRBJ1-2; D call uncertain. The CDR3 has 13 amino acids. CDR1 is MNHEY, CDR2 SMNVEV, per germline (reference sequence). V lost 6 bases to trimming and J lost 5 bases, with 13 bases between them. Here the CDR3 reads CASSPLMGYGYTF. Written as DNA, the CDR3 is TGTGCCAGCAGCCCCCTTATGGGTTATGGCTACACCTTC.

This clonotype was found once. This chain links TRBV28 with TRBJ2-3; the match to TRBD2 covers 8 bases. V shed 2 bases, J shed 6 bases, and the junction held 7 bases outside the gene matches. The V gene's germline CDR1 is MDHEN and CDR2 SYDVKM. The CDR3 has 15 residues. CDR3 sequence (DNA): TGTGCCAGCAGTTTAACCGGGGGGGCCGCGGATACGCAGTATTTT. Translation: CASSLTGGAADTQYF.

CDR3 amino acids: CASKTPGTGGYEQYF. DNA of the CDR3: TGTGCCAGCAAGACTCCCGGGACAGGGGGCTACGAGCAGTACTTC. The chain recombines TRBV28 with TRBJ2-7; 11 bases map to TRBD1. CDR3 length: 15 residues. Germline V gene sequence: CDR1 MDHEN, CDR2 SYDVKM. V was clipped by 7 bases and J by 3 bases; unmatched bases: 8.

Many counts were recorded for this clonotype. This rearrangement joins TRBV10-3 to TRBJ2-7, with TRBD1 matching 7 bases. The CDR3 length is 13 residues. V lost 6 bases, J lost 1 base, and 3 bases stayed unmatched. Germline lookup yields CDR1 ENHRY and CDR2 SYGVKD. This CDR3 is CAIRLDRSYEQYF. For the CDR3, the DNA is TGTGCCATCAGGCTGGACAGGTCCTACGAGCAGTACTTC.

This chain connects TRBV24-1 to TRBJ2-2; D gene unclear. Trimming left V 6 bases short and J 3 bases short, with 10 bases between. The length of the CDR3 is 14 residues. Germline lookup yields CDR1 KGHDR and CDR2 SFDVKD. CDR3 residues: CATSSGLDTGELFF. The CDR3 region has the DNA TGTGCCACCAGTTCCGGGCTAGACACCGGGGAGCTGTTTTTT.

Notes on this clonotype: The CDR3 does not end in the conserved phenylalanine or tryptophan, so this is likely a read error. This chain uses TRBV5-1 with TRBJ2-7, with 8 bases fitting TRBD1. The V segment lost 3 bases and the J segment 3 bases; nucleotides outside the gene matches: 8. This CDR3 region has 15 residues. In germline, CDR1 is SGHRS, CDR2 YFSETQ. CDR3 sequence (DNA): TGCGCCAGCAGCTCTCAGACAGGGGTCGGCTACGAGCAGTACATC. This gives the protein CASSSQTGVGYEQYI.

The chain uses TRBV5-4 and TRBJ2-3; TRBD1 agrees at 10 bases. Trimming removed 4 bases from V and 5 bases from J; junction bases left unmatched: 4. The germline gives CDR1 SGHNT, CDR2 YYREEE (reference sequence). The CDR3 runs to 14 residues. The CDR3 nucleotides read TGTGCCAGCAGCACGGGACAGGGGTTAGATACGCAGTATTTT. It yields the protein CASSTGQGLDTQYF.

The V gene is TRBV24-1, the J gene TRBJ2-4; D unresolved. The tail of the sequence fits TRBJ2-5 better, so the J call may be wrong. CDR3 size: 16 residues. Germline CDR1 is KGHDR and CDR2 is SFDVKD. CDR3 sequence reads: CATSGVGWALRETQYF. The CDR3 bases are TGTGCCACCAGTGGCGTTGGGTGGGCACTGCGAGAGACCCAGTACTTC.

This clonotype was seen at least ten times. The chain couples TRBV10-3 to TRBJ1-2, with 10 positions matching TRBD1. The CDR3 covers 16 residues. The V segment lost 0 bases and the J segment 4 bases; nucleotides outside the gene matches: 5. Germline CDR1 reads ENHRY; CDR2 reads SYGVKD. The CDR3 bases are TGTGCCATCAGTGAGTCGAAGACAGGGGGCGGCTATGGCTACACCTTC. It encodes CAISESKTGGGYGYTF.